The source of this T cell receptor beta chain is a study of early T cells in non-severe SARS-CoV-2 infection. On the study more broadly: With bulk RNA from unsorted whole blood as input, sequencing yielded unpaired chains.

Germline values: CDR1 SQVTM, CDR2 ANQGSEA. This CDR3 contains 12 residues. V was shortened by 4 bases and J by 4 bases, with 10 bases between the two germline ends. This clonotype was seen repeatedly, ten times or more. Individual cDNA molecules received unique molecular identifiers during library preparation. MiXCR was run by TCRdb on the 5' RACE reads, yielding one entry per CDR3 protein. Of tens of thousands of distinct CDR3 sequences in the sample, 11% were seen once. The receptor was derived from an adult who was a healthcare worker with PCR-confirmed SARS-CoV-2 infection or an uninfected control (not recorded which). This chain connects TRBV29-1 to TRBJ1-1; D not certain. Input material: whole blood. CDR3 nucleotides: TGCAGCGTTGTATTAATAGGCACTGAAGCTTTCTTT. This encodes CSVVLIGTEAFF.